These T cell receptor beta chains were read from a single sample in a study of shared clonotypes between healthy human individuals. Sequencing was performed with immunoSEQ multiplex PCR; in TCRdb, only in-frame clones are kept and a portion is missing. The sample gives more than 2,000,000 clones, around 94% of which show up once; 0.13% to 0.15% is in the top ten. The sample consisted of naive CD4+ T cells sorted from blood. The receptor set was obtained from a young man in good health. CDR3s include the opening cysteine and the closing phenylalanine or tryptophan. The D gene is left open where the match is weak. Part of the rows lack a size; the others show once, few, many or a class for expanded clones.

abundance: few; d_gene: NA; v_gene: TRBV19; j_gene: TRBJ1-6; CDR3aa: CASSSAAGSPLHF; CDR3nt: TGTGCCAGTAGTTCCGCGGCCGGCTCACCCCTCCACTTT
abundance: NA; d_gene: NA; v_gene: TRBV4-1; j_gene: TRBJ2-4; CDR3aa: CASSQDNGSIQYF; CDR3nt: TGCGCCAGCAGCCAAGATAATGGTTCTATTCAGTACTTC
abundance: NA; d_gene: NA; v_gene: TRBV30; j_gene: TRBJ1-4; CDR3aa: CAWSPDSQDEKLFF; CDR3nt: TGTGCCTGGAGTCCAGACAGCCAAGATGAAAAACTGTTTTTT
abundance: NA; d_gene: TRBD1; v_gene: TRBV5-4; j_gene: TRBJ2-5; CDR3aa: CASSKGDSQETQYF; CDR3nt: TGTGCCAGCAGCAAGGGGGACAGTCAAGAGACCCAGTACTTC
abundance: NA; d_gene: TRBD1; v_gene: TRBV30; j_gene: TRBJ1-5; CDR3aa: CAWSVGDRALNQPQHF; CDR3nt: TGTGCCTGGAGTGTGGGTGACAGGGCCCTTAATCAGCCCCAGCATTTT
abundance: NA; d_gene: TRBD2; v_gene: TRBV5-1; j_gene: TRBJ2-3; CDR3aa: CASSLSGTQADTQYF; CDR3nt: TGCGCCAGCAGCTTGAGCGGGACCCAGGCAGATACGCAGTATTTT
abundance: NA; d_gene: NA; v_gene: TRBV18; j_gene: TRBJ2-4; CDR3aa: CASSPPAGGRGKNIQYF; CDR3nt: TGTGCCAGCTCACCACCAGCCGGGGGAAGAGGCAAAAACATTCAGTACTTC
abundance: once; d_gene: NA; v_gene: TRBV21-1; j_gene: TRBJ2-3; CDR3aa: CASSKGGTSKSSSTDTQYF; CDR3nt: TGTGCCAGCAGCAAAGGGGGGACTAGCAAGTCTTCTAGCACAGATACGCAGTATTTT
abundance: once; d_gene: NA; v_gene: TRBV18; j_gene: TRBJ1-1; CDR3aa: CASSPPQGIEAFF; CDR3nt: TGTGCCAGCTCACCACCGCAGGGGATTGAAGCTTTCTTT
abundance: NA; d_gene: TRBD1; v_gene: TRBV15; j_gene: TRBJ1-1; CDR3aa: CATSETGGVNTEAFF; CDR3nt: TGTGCCACCAGCGAAACAGGGGGAGTGAACACTGAAGCTTTCTTT
abundance: NA; d_gene: TRBD1; v_gene: TRBV11-3; j_gene: TRBJ2-1; CDR3aa: CASSLGQGEQFF; CDR3nt: TGTGCCAGCAGCTTGGGACAGGGTGAGCAGTTCTTC
abundance: NA; d_gene: NA; v_gene: TRBV18; j_gene: TRBJ1-1; CDR3aa: CASSVAGLNTEAFF; CDR3nt: TGTGCCAGCTCAGTAGCAGGATTGAACACTGAAGCTTTCTTT
abundance: NA; d_gene: NA; v_gene: TRBV27; j_gene: TRBJ1-2; CDR3aa: CASSLYPIPPQPGNYGYTF; CDR3nt: TGTGCCAGCAGTTTATATCCCATACCCCCCCAGCCAGGGAACTATGGCTACACCTTC
abundance: NA; d_gene: TRBD1; v_gene: TRBV5-6; j_gene: TRBJ2-7; CDR3aa: CASSLYDRVEYEQYF; CDR3nt: TGTGCCAGCAGCCTCTACGACAGGGTCGAGTACGAGCAGTACTTC
abundance: NA; d_gene: TRBD1; v_gene: TRBV7-9; j_gene: TRBJ1-5; CDR3aa: CASSLKGTGGAEQPQHF; CDR3nt: TGTGCCAGCAGCTTAAAGGGGACAGGGGGCGCAGAGCAGCCCCAGCATTTT
abundance: NA; d_gene: NA; v_gene: TRBV10-3; j_gene: TRBJ2-2; CDR3aa: CAIIEKLTGTGELFF; CDR3nt: TGTGCCATCATCGAGAAGCTGACCGGCACCGGGGAGCTGTTTTTT
abundance: NA; d_gene: TRBD2; v_gene: TRBV7-2; j_gene: TRBJ2-3; CDR3aa: CASSPRTSGSSSTDTQYF; CDR3nt: TGTGCCAGCAGCCCCCGGACTAGCGGGAGCTCTAGCACAGATACGCAGTATTTT
abundance: NA; d_gene: TRBD2; v_gene: TRBV30; j_gene: TRBJ2-1; CDR3aa: CAWRVSRTSGYSYNEQFF; CDR3nt: TGTGCCTGGAGAGTCAGCAGGACTAGCGGGTACTCCTACAATGAGCAGTTCTTC
abundance: once; d_gene: NA; v_gene: TRBV6-5; j_gene: TRBJ2-7; CDR3aa: CASSYFEGIDGEQYF; CDR3nt: TGTGCCAGCAGTTACTTTGAGGGGATTGATGGCGAGCAGTACTTC
abundance: NA; d_gene: NA; v_gene: TRBV5-1; j_gene: TRBJ1-4; CDR3aa: CASSPDPGTSQPTNEKLFF; CDR3nt: TGCGCCAGCAGCCCAGATCCCGGGACATCCCAGCCAACTAATGAAAAACTGTTTTTT
abundance: NA; d_gene: NA; v_gene: TRBV10-3; j_gene: TRBJ2-7; CDR3aa: CAISAGAAEQYF; CDR3nt: TGTGCCATCAGTGCAGGAGCGGCCGAGCAGTACTTC
abundance: NA; d_gene: TRBD2; v_gene: TRBV10-3; j_gene: TRBJ2-7; CDR3aa: CAISDSGSRGGEQYF; CDR3nt: TGTGCCATCAGCGATAGCGGGAGTAGGGGTGGCGAGCAGTACTTC
abundance: NA; d_gene: NA; v_gene: TRBV29-1; j_gene: TRBJ2-1; CDR3aa: CSVVGVLEQFF; CDR3nt: TGCAGCGTTGTAGGGGTTCTAGAGCAGTTCTTC
abundance: NA; d_gene: NA; v_gene: TRBV2; j_gene: TRBJ2-3; CDR3aa: CAGSVASTDTQYF; CDR3nt: TGTGCCGGCTCTGTGGCTAGCACAGATACGCAGTATTTT
abundance: NA; d_gene: NA; v_gene: TRBV2; j_gene: TRBJ1-1; CDR3aa: CASRVDLNTEAFF; CDR3nt: TGTGCCAGCCGGGTTGACCTGAACACTGAAGCTTTCTTT
abundance: NA; d_gene: TRBD1; v_gene: TRBV29-1; j_gene: TRBJ1-1; CDR3aa: CSVAGGVHTEAFF; CDR3nt: TGCAGCGTCGCAGGGGGCGTTCACACTGAAGCTTTCTTT
abundance: NA; d_gene: TRBD1; v_gene: TRBV5-6; j_gene: TRBJ1-6; CDR3aa: CASSSIDRDSPPLHF; CDR3nt: TGTGCCAGCAGCTCAATTGACAGGGATAGTCCACCCCTCCACTTT
abundance: NA; d_gene: NA; v_gene: TRBV2; j_gene: TRBJ2-3; CDR3aa: CASSESSVVDTQYF; CDR3nt: TGTGCCAGCAGTGAATCTAGCGTAGTAGATACGCAGTATTTT
abundance: NA; d_gene: NA; v_gene: TRBV28; j_gene: TRBJ2-7; CDR3aa: CASTNRAPYEQYF; CDR3nt: TGTGCCAGCACTAACAGGGCTCCCTACGAGCAGTACTTC
abundance: NA; d_gene: TRBD2; v_gene: TRBV9; j_gene: TRBJ2-1; CDR3aa: CASSVDGTNYNEQFF; CDR3nt: TGTGCCAGCAGCGTAGACGGGACTAATTACAATGAGCAGTTCTTC
abundance: NA; d_gene: NA; v_gene: TRBV2; j_gene: TRBJ1-2; CDR3aa: CASRYTVLGGYGYTF; CDR3nt: TGCGCCAGCAGGTATACAGTCCTTGGGGGCTATGGCTACACCTTC
abundance: NA; d_gene: NA; v_gene: TRBV14; j_gene: TRBJ1-6; CDR3aa: CASSQAGNSPLHF; CDR3nt: TGTGCCAGCAGCCAGGCGGGGAATTCACCCCTCCACTTT
abundance: NA; d_gene: TRBD1; v_gene: TRBV30; j_gene: TRBJ2-7; CDR3aa: CAWSPGTGKHEQYF; CDR3nt: TGTGCCTGGAGCCCCGGGACAGGGAAACACGAGCAGTACTTC
abundance: NA; d_gene: NA; v_gene: TRBV5-5; j_gene: TRBJ1-1; CDR3aa: CASSPEGRSEAFF; CDR3nt: TGTGCCAGCAGCCCTGAAGGAAGGTCTGAAGCTTTCTTT
abundance: NA; d_gene: NA; v_gene: TRBV6-1; j_gene: TRBJ1-1; CDR3aa: CASSEGFWAGNTEAFF; CDR3nt: TGTGCCAGCAGTGAAGGGTTCTGGGCGGGGAACACTGAAGCTTTCTTT
abundance: NA; d_gene: NA; v_gene: TRBV4-2; j_gene: TRBJ1-1; CDR3aa: CASRPTDGRSTEAFF; CDR3nt: TGTGCCAGCAGACCAACGGACGGACGCAGCACTGAAGCTTTCTTT
abundance: NA; d_gene: TRBD1; v_gene: TRBV6-4; j_gene: TRBJ2-3; CDR3aa: CASSDDRAGTDTQYF; CDR3nt: TGTGCCAGCAGTGACGACAGGGCAGGCACAGATACGCAGTATTTT
abundance: NA; d_gene: NA; v_gene: TRBV2; j_gene: TRBJ2-5; CDR3aa: CASSEALPGLEETQYF; CDR3nt: TGTGCCAGCAGTGAAGCGCTGCCAGGGCTGGAGGAGACCCAGTACTTC
abundance: NA; d_gene: NA; v_gene: TRBV2; j_gene: TRBJ1-3; CDR3aa: CASRSRDILGNTIYF; CDR3nt: TGTGCCAGCAGATCCCGGGACATTCTTGGGAACACCATATATTTT
abundance: NA; d_gene: NA; v_gene: TRBV10-3; j_gene: TRBJ1-2; CDR3aa: CAIRPDSEYGYTF; CDR3nt: TGTGCCATCAGACCGGACTCTGAGTATGGCTACACCTTC
abundance: NA; d_gene: NA; v_gene: TRBV7-2; j_gene: TRBJ1-1; CDR3aa: CASSSKMDKGEAFF; CDR3nt: TGTGCCAGCAGCTCTAAGATGGACAAGGGGGAAGCTTTCTTT
abundance: NA; d_gene: TRBD2; v_gene: TRBV6-6; j_gene: TRBJ2-3; CDR3aa: CASREGGGTHIRQYF; CDR3nt: TGTGCCAGCAGAGAGGGCGGGGGGACCCATATTAGGCAGTATTTT
abundance: once; d_gene: TRBD1; v_gene: TRBV25-1; j_gene: TRBJ1-2; CDR3aa: CASLGQGTNLYYGYTF; CDR3nt: TGTGCCAGCCTGGGACAGGGTACCAATCTCTACTATGGCTACACCTTC
abundance: NA; d_gene: NA; v_gene: TRBV4-1; j_gene: TRBJ1-3; CDR3aa: CASSQEPTGRNTIYF; CDR3nt: TGCGCCAGCAGCCAAGAACCGACAGGCAGAAACACCATATATTTT
abundance: NA; d_gene: NA; v_gene: TRBV5-1; j_gene: TRBJ2-7; CDR3aa: CASSQGPSSYEQYF; CDR3nt: TGCGCCAGCAGCCAGGGACCGAGCTCCTACGAGCAGTACTTC
abundance: NA; d_gene: NA; v_gene: TRBV7-9; j_gene: TRBJ1-1; CDR3aa: CASSPLEYTEAFF; CDR3nt: TGTGCCAGCAGCCCCTTAGAGTACACTGAAGCTTTCTTT
abundance: NA; d_gene: NA; v_gene: TRBV19; j_gene: TRBJ2-3; CDR3aa: CASSIDRDTQYF; CDR3nt: TGTGCCAGTAGTATAGATCGGGATACGCAGTATTTT
abundance: NA; d_gene: NA; v_gene: TRBV28; j_gene: TRBJ2-7; CDR3aa: CASSGSKGFEQYF; CDR3nt: TGTGCCAGCAGTGGCTCTAAGGGGTTTGAGCAGTACTTC
abundance: NA; d_gene: TRBD2; v_gene: TRBV9; j_gene: TRBJ2-3; CDR3aa: CASSESSGGKDTQYF; CDR3nt: TGTGCCAGCAGCGAGTCAAGCGGGGGTAAGGATACGCAGTATTTT
abundance: once; d_gene: TRBD2; v_gene: TRBV7-2; j_gene: TRBJ2-7; CDR3aa: CASSRQGLAFSSYEQYF; CDR3nt: TGTGCCAGCAGCCGACAGGGACTAGCGTTTTCCTCCTACGAGCAGTACTTC
abundance: NA; d_gene: TRBD1; v_gene: TRBV18; j_gene: TRBJ1-2; CDR3aa: CASSAGTGTNYGYTF; CDR3nt: TGTGCCAGCTCAGCCGGGACAGGGACTAACTATGGCTACACCTTC
abundance: NA; d_gene: TRBD2; v_gene: TRBV29-1; j_gene: TRBJ2-7; CDR3aa: CSVEVKASGVGYEQYF; CDR3nt: TGCAGCGTTGAAGTAAAGGCTAGCGGAGTGGGCTACGAGCAGTACTTC
abundance: NA; d_gene: NA; v_gene: TRBV5-6; j_gene: TRBJ2-5; CDR3aa: CASSLGGAETQYF; CDR3nt: TGTGCCAGCAGCTTGGGGGGGGCCGAGACCCAGTACTTC
abundance: NA; d_gene: TRBD2; v_gene: TRBV5-6; j_gene: TRBJ2-1; CDR3aa: CASSLRLAGVGGFF; CDR3nt: TGTGCCAGCAGCTTGCGACTAGCGGGAGTAGGTGGGTTCTTC
abundance: NA; d_gene: TRBD2; v_gene: TRBV9; j_gene: TRBJ2-5; CDR3aa: CASSVGVAGVGETQYF; CDR3nt: TGTGCCAGCAGCGTAGGGGTAGCGGGGGTTGGAGAGACCCAGTACTTC
abundance: NA; d_gene: TRBD1; v_gene: TRBV7-2; j_gene: TRBJ1-4; CDR3aa: CASRRSGGQLNEKLFF; CDR3nt: TGTGCCAGCAGAAGGTCCGGGGGACAGTTAAATGAAAAACTGTTTTTT
abundance: NA; d_gene: NA; v_gene: TRBV5-1; j_gene: TRBJ1-1; CDR3aa: CASSLAGEKNTEAFF; CDR3nt: TGCGCCAGCAGCTTGGCCGGGGAAAAGAACACTGAAGCTTTCTTT
abundance: once; d_gene: TRBD2; v_gene: TRBV11-2; j_gene: TRBJ2-5; CDR3aa: CASSPGAGEETQYF; CDR3nt: TGTGCCAGCAGCCCCGGTGCGGGAGAAGAGACCCAGTACTTC
abundance: NA; d_gene: NA; v_gene: TRBV6-5; j_gene: TRBJ1-3; CDR3aa: CASTNSGNTIYF; CDR3nt: TGTGCCAGCACCAACTCTGGAAACACCATATATTTT
abundance: NA; d_gene: TRBD1; v_gene: TRBV5-6; j_gene: TRBJ2-5; CDR3aa: CASSLVGGQGTQYF; CDR3nt: TGTGCCAGCAGCTTGGTTGGGGGACAGGGGACCCAGTACTTC